A selection of T cell receptor beta chains follows, all from one sample in a study of blood T cell repertoires in COVID-19. Produced via immunoSEQ multiplex PCR; TCRdb's table is partial and in-frame only. This table holds 200,000 to 250,000 clones, about four fifths found once. The source material was peripheral blood. The receptors were gathered from a woman between 18 and 30 years old with acute or convalescent COVID-19. The CDR3 runs from the conserved cysteine through the conserved F or W. The D gene is left open where the match is weak. Rows give clone size only sometimes, using once, few, many, or a class for an expanded clone.

clone size	D gene	V gene	J gene	CDR3 DNA	CDR3 protein
many	NA	TRBV20-1	TRBJ1-1	TGCAGTGCTAGTGTAATCCCGGAGGACACTGAAGCTTTCTTT	CSASVIPEDTEAFF
NA	TRBD1	TRBV5-4	TRBJ1-1	TGTGCCAGCAGCTTGGGGGGACAGGAGATTGAAGCTTTCTTT	CASSLGGQEIEAFF
NA	NA	TRBV7-2	TRBJ2-1	TGTGCCAGCAGCTGGAGCGGATACAATGAGCAGTTCTTC	CASSWSGYNEQFF
NA	TRBD2	TRBV30	TRBJ2-3	TGTGCCTGGAGTGAAGGCGGGAGGGTCACAGATACGCAGTATTTT	CAWSEGGRVTDTQYF
NA	TRBD2	TRBV10-1	TRBJ2-7	TGCGCCAGCAGTGTCGCGGGAGCAAGCAACGAGCAGTACTTC	CASSVAGASNEQYF
NA	NA	TRBV11-2	TRBJ2-7	TGTGCCAGCAGCCTCAGGGTTGGCCACGAGCAGTACTTC	CASSLRVGHEQYF
NA	TRBD1	TRBV7-2	TRBJ1-5	TGTGCCAGCAGCGTGGGGACAGCTCATCAGCCCCAGCATTTT	CASSVGTAHQPQHF
NA	TRBD2	TRBV28	TRBJ2-5	TGTGCCAGCAGTTCACTAGCGGGAGGGCAAGAGACCCAGTACTTC	CASSSLAGGQETQYF
NA	NA	TRBV19	TRBJ1-5	TGTGCCAGTAGTATAGTAGGAGGGGTAGGCAATCAGCCCCAGCATTTT	CASSIVGGVGNQPQHF
once	TRBD1	TRBV28	TRBJ1-6	TGTGCCAGCAGTCAATACAGGGGGAACTATTATAATTCACCCCTCCACTTT	CASSQYRGNYYNSPLHF
NA	NA	TRBV6-2/TRBV6-3	TRBJ1-1	TGTGCCAGCAGTTACGGGGCTGGAGCTTTCTTT	CASSYGAGAFF
NA	TRBD1	TRBV5-1	TRBJ1-2	TGCGCCAGCAGCCCCCGACAGGGGGAGAACTATGGCTACACCTTC	CASSPRQGENYGYTF
NA	NA	TRBV7-9	TRBJ2-3	TGTGCCAGCAGCTTAGCGGGGTTAGCGCTCGAAGCTCTCACAGATACGCAGTATTTT	CASSLAGLALEALTDTQYF
NA	NA	TRBV6-2/TRBV6-3	TRBJ1-1	TGTGCCAGCAGCGTAGACGGGGAGAACACTGAAGCTTTCTTT	CASSVDGENTEAFF
NA	NA	TRBV7-9	TRBJ2-5	TGTGCCAGCAGCTTAGCCTTCGGGCTAGCACAAGAGACCCAGTACTTC	CASSLAFGLAQETQYF
NA	NA	TRBV19	TRBJ2-7	TGTGCCAGTAGTATTACCTACCCGCCCTACGAGCAGTACTTC	CASSITYPPYEQYF
NA	TRBD2	TRBV6-5	TRBJ2-7	TGTGCCAGCAGCTCTACTAGCGGTTCGTCCTACGAGCAGTACTTC	CASSSTSGSSYEQYF
few	TRBD2	TRBV7-6	TRBJ2-1	TGTGCCAGCAGCTTATTGGCGGGAGGGCTCAATGAGCAGTTCTTC	CASSLLAGGLNEQFF
few	TRBD2	TRBV11-2	TRBJ2-7	TGTGCCAGCAGCTTAGTATCCCCCGGGGAGGGCCTCTCCTACGAGCAGTACTTC	CASSLVSPGEGLSYEQYF
NA	TRBD1	TRBV19	TRBJ2-1	TGTGCCAGTCGGGACAGTCCCAATGAGCAGTTCTTC	CASRDSPNEQFF
NA	TRBD2	TRBV6-6	TRBJ2-2	TGTGCCAGCAGGGTACTAGCGGGAGTCACCGGGGAGCTGTTTTTT	CASRVLAGVTGELFF
NA	TRBD2	TRBV13	TRBJ2-7	TGTGCCAGCAGCACGGGACTAGCGGGAAAGCAGTACTTC	CASSTGLAGKQYF
NA	NA	TRBV30	TRBJ2-7	TGTGCCTGGACCCGTACTAGGAGCTCCTACGAGCAGTACTTC	CAWTRTRSSYEQYF
NA	NA	TRBV6-6	TRBJ1-4	TGTGCCAGCAGTTACTCTGGGACACCAACTAATGAAAAACTGTTTTTT	CASSYSGTPTNEKLFF
NA	NA	TRBV6-5	TRBJ2-4	TGTGCCAGCAGTTCCCCGGGACTGCGGGAAAACATTCAGTACTTC	CASSSPGLRENIQYF
few	NA	TRBV6-5	TRBJ1-3	TGTGCCAGCAGTTACGCCCCGGGTTCTGGAAACACCATATATTTT	CASSYAPGSGNTIYF
NA	TRBD1	TRBV4-2	TRBJ2-4	TGTGCCAGCAGCCACCCCACCCCAGGGGACAGGGGGCTTACCAAAAACATTCAGTACTTC	CASSHPTPGDRGLTKNIQYF
NA	NA	TRBV7-6	TRBJ1-6	TGTGCCAGCAGTCCCAGGGCTACCTCCTATAATTCACCCCTCCACTTT	CASSPRATSYNSPLHF